This T cell receptor (beta chain) was sequenced during a study of brain T cells in children with intractable seizures. General study findings and limits: Absence of clones before surgery may stem from lower sequencing depth. Viral specificity was inferred only from CDR3 similarity; HCMV serostatus was unknown.

Assay used: immunoSEQ multiplex PCR; TCRdb lists only in-frame clones, some missing. The sample records 300,000 to 400,000 clones, over 85% being singletons. Germline CDR1 and CDR2: KGHDR and SFDVKD. The CDR3 runs to 13 residues. The V and J ends lost 1 base and 4 bases respectively, with 3 bases between them. The time point denotes: blood from clinic visit 5 months post-surgery; TSC patient then seizure free. Note on this clone: The antigen is unknown.

Sequencing used peripheral blood, obtained about 5 months after surgery. The receptor comes from a boy in the first two years of life with tuberous sclerosis and intractable seizures. The genes are TRBV24-1 and TRBJ2-2; D unclear. CDR3 bases: TGTGCCACCAGTGATTTCCCCACCGGGGAGCTGTTTTTT. Protein: CATSDFPTGELFF.